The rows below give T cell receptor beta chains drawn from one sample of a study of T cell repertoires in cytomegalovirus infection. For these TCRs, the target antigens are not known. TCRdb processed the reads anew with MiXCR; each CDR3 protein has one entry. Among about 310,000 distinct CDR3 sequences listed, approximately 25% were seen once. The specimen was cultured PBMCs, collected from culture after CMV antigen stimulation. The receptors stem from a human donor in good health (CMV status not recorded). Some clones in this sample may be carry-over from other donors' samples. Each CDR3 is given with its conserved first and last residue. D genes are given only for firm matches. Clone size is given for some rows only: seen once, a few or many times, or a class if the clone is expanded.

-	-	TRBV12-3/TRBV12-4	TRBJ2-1	CASRVPGQGRAGGSYNEQFF	TGTGCCAGCAGAGTCCCGGGACAGGGGCGAGCGGGAGGCTCCTACAATGAGCAGTTCTTC
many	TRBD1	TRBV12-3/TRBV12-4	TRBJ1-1	CASRAGTVTLEAFF	TGTGCCAGCAGGGCCGGGACAGTTACTCTTGAAGCTTTCTTT
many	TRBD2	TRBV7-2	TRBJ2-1	CASSITSGSYNEQFF	TGTGCCAGCAGCATAACTAGCGGGAGCTACAATGAGCAGTTCTTC
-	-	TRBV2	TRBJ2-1	CASRPRDTYNEQFF	TGTGCCAGCAGGCCACGGGACACCTACAATGAGCAGTTCTTC
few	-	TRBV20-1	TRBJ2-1	CSARPRQTYNEQFF	TGCAGTGCTAGACCGCGGCAGACCTACAATGAGCAGTTCTTC
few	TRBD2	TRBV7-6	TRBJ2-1	CASSLQLAGGANEQFF	TGTGCCAGCAGCTTACAGCTAGCGGGAGGGGCGAATGAGCAGTTCTTC
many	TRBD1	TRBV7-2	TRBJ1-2	CASSADRAMDGYTF	TGTGCCAGCAGCGCGGACAGGGCAATGGATGGCTACACCTTC
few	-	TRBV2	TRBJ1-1	CASSDDRPNTEAFF	TGTGCCAGCAGTGATGACCGACCGAACACTGAAGCTTTCTTT
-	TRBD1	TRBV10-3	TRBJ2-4	CAISDTTGGDKNIQYF	TGTGCCATCAGTGATACGACAGGGGGGGACAAAAACATTCAGTACTTC
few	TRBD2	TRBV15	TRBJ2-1	CATSRDRTSVQFF	TGTGCCACCAGCAGAGATAGGACTAGCGTTCAGTTCTTC
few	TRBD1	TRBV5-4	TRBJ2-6	CASSSSILQGSGANVLTF	TGTGCCAGCAGCTCATCGATACTACAGGGGTCTGGGGCCAACGTCCTGACTTTC
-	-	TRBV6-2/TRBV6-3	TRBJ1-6	CASRIQPPGTAINSPLHF	TGTGCCAGCAGAATCCAACCGCCCGGGACTGCGATTAATTCACCCCTCCACTTT
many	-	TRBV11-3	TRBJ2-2	CASTFLQGAGELFF	TGTGCCAGCACCTTTCTACAGGGCGCCGGGGAGCTGTTTTTT
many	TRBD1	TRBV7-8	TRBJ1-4	CASSNRFLRGTNEKLFF	TGTGCCAGCAGCAACAGGTTCCTCAGGGGGACTAATGAAAAACTGTTTTTT
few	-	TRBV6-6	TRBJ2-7	CASSYNSNTYEQYF	TGTGCCAGCAGTTACAATAGTAATACCTACGAGCAGTACTTC
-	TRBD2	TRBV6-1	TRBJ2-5	CASSDGTIMPWETQYF	TGTGCCAGCAGTGACGGGACTATCATGCCTTGGGAGACCCAGTACTTC
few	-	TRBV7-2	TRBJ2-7	CASSLSGGTPYEQYF	TGTGCCAGCAGCTTGTCGGGCGGGACACCCTACGAGCAGTACTTC
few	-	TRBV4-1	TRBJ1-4	CASSRSGLLFF	TGCGCCAGCAGCCGATCGGGACTCCTGTTTTTT
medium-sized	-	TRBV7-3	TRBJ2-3	CASSRASAYTDTQYF	TGTGCCAGCAGTCGGGCTAGCGCCTACACAGATACGCAGTATTTT
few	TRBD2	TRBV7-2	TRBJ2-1	CASRLSGRGEQFF	TGTGCCAGCAGGCTTAGCGGGAGGGGTGAGCAGTTCTTC
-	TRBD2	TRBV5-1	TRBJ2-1	CASSWAAGGPNEQFF	TGCGCCAGCAGCTGGGCAGCGGGAGGGCCTAATGAGCAGTTCTTC
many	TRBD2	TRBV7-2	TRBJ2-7	CASSLWVTSGGYEQYF	TGTGCCAGCAGCTTATGGGTGACTAGCGGGGGCTACGAGCAGTACTTC
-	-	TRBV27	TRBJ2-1	CASSLGKGEQFF	TGTGCCAGCAGTTTAGGCAAGGGAGAGCAGTTCTTC
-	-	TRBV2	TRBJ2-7	CASSNRAPYEQYF	TGTGCCAGCAGTAACAGGGCACCCTACGAGCAGTACTTC
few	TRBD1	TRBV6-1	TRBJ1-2	CASSSRTGDYGYTF	TGTGCCAGCAGTTCCAGGACAGGGGACTATGGCTACACCTTC
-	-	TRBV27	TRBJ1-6	CASRPGVGLGDSPLHF	TGTGCCAGCAGACCCGGTGTTGGCTTAGGGGACTCACCCCTCCACTTT
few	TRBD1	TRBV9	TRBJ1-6	CASSERGTDNSPLHF	TGTGCCAGCAGCGAGAGGGGGACAGATAATTCACCCCTCCACTTT
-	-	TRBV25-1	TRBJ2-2	CASALGPGVGTGELFF	TGTGCCAGCGCCCTGGGCCCGGGGGTAGGGACCGGGGAGCTGTTTTTT
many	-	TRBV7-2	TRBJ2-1	CASSRLGLYNEQFF	TGTGCCAGCAGCCGACTAGGACTGTACAATGAGCAGTTCTTC
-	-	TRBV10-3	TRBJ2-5	CAISAKETQYF	TGTGCCATCAGCGCTAAAGAGACCCAGTACTTC
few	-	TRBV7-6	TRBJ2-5	CASSLGVLMTFQETQYF	TGTGCCAGCAGCTTAGGAGTCCTTATGACCTTCCAAGAGACCCAGTACTTC